The 27 T cell receptor beta chains in this list originate from one sample, sequenced in a study of molecular identifiers for immune sequencing clone quantification. TCRdb recomputed calls from the PCR reads with MiXCR, one row per CDR3 protein. This table has roughly 300,000 distinct CDR3 sequences, about 23% appearing once. Sequencing was performed on naive CD8+ T cells from blood, with Jurkat cell RNA spiked in. The subset denotes: FACS-sorted CD8+CD4-CCR7+CD45RA+ naive T cells. These receptors all come from a human donor in good health. Some libraries in this study had Jurkat cell RNA spiked in.

There are many counts of this clonotype. V is TRBV7-6 and J is TRBJ1-1; 8 bases are a match to TRBD1. Germline V gene sequence: CDR1 SGHVS, CDR2 FNYEAQ. V trimming: 2 bases; J trimming: 3 bases; junction bases outside the gene matches: 2. This CDR3 has 14 residues. CDR3 sequence (DNA): TGTGCCAGCAGCTTATCAGGGGGCTACACTGAAGCTTTCTTT. It codes for CASSLSGGYTEAFF.

This clonotype has more than one count but fewer than ten. The chain carries TRBV7-9 and TRBJ1-1; a weak D match, TRBD1 (5 bases). This CDR3 comprises 14 residues. Germline CDR1 is SEHNR and CDR2 is FQNEAQ (reference sequence). V was shortened by 4 bases and J by 8 bases, with 17 bases between the two germline ends. The CDR3 loop reads CASSSTLSRGEAFF. The CDR3 nucleotides read TGTGCCAGCAGCTCAACTCTCAGCCGGGGGGAAGCTTTCTTT. Together with reference TRBV7-9 and TRBJ1-1, the CDR3 gives the full variable domain: DTGVSQNPRHKITKRGQNVTFRCDPISEHNRLYWYRQTLGQGPEFLTYFQNEAQLEKSRLLSDRFSAERPKGSFSTLEIQRTEQGDSAMYLCASSSTLSRGEAFFGQGTRLTVV.

Turning to this clonotype: A clone one base away is much larger, so this may be a read error. The chain couples TRBV20-1 to TRBJ2-5; 10 bases map to TRBD1. The CDR3 sequence is 13 residues long. CDR1 DFQATT and CDR2 SNEGSKA come from the germline V gene (reference sequence). The CDR3 sequence: CGARDRGQETQYF. As DNA, the CDR3 is TGCGGTGCTCGGGACAGGGGCCAAGAGACCCAGTACTTC.

This clonotype was picked up many times. The chain joins TRBV28 to TRBJ1-5; 7 positions match TRBD1. With 6 bases clipped from V and 0 bases from J, the junction kept 2 bases outside the gene matches. Germline CDR1 reads MDHEN; CDR2 reads SYDVKM. There are 14 residues in the CDR3. The CDR3 bases are TGTGCCAGCAGGGACAGGTATAGCAATCAGCCCCAGCATTTT. It is translated as CASRDRYSNQPQHF.

This clonotype was detected only a few times. The chain joins TRBV5-8 to TRBJ2-2, with D perhaps assigned TRBD1 or TRBD2 (5 bases each). Germline V gene data show CDR1 as SGHTS and CDR2 as YDEGEE. The CDR3 spans 15 residues. Trimming left V 2 bases short and J 6 bases short, with 14 bases between. The CDR3 DNA is TGTGCCAGCAGCTTCCTAGCAGGGTCCCCCGGGGAGCTGTTTTTT. Its translation is CASSFLAGSPGELFF.

The chain employs TRBV19 and TRBJ2-1; the D gene is possibly TRBD1 (6 bases). CDR3 length equals 13 residues. From germline, CDR1 is LNHDA and CDR2 SQIVND (reference sequence). Trimming cost V 5 bases and J 7 bases, with 12 bases left between them. The CDR3 DNA sequence: TGTGCCAGTAGTTGGGACAAGCAGAATGAGCAGTTCTTC. Amino acids: CASSWDKQNEQFF.

The V call is TRBV27, the J call TRBJ2-2; the D gene is possibly TRBD2 (5 bases). V shed 5 bases and J shed 8 bases, with 15 bases lying between them. Per the germline V gene, CDR1 is MNHEY and CDR2 is SMNVEV (reference sequence). The CDR3 is 14 residues long. The CDR3 region has the DNA TGTGCCAGCAGTCCCTCCACTAGTACTGGGGAGCTGTTTTTT. Amino acids: CASSPSTSTGELFF.

The V gene is TRBV4-1, the J gene TRBJ2-7, with 13 bases identical to TRBD2. Germline V gives CDR1 MGHRA, CDR2 YSYEKL. The CDR3 extends over 20 amino acids. V shed 4 bases and J 0 bases; nucleotides not matched to a gene: 15. The CDR3, as DNA: TGCGCCAGCAGCCTATACCAGACTACTAGCGGGGGGGCTCGCTCCTACGAGCAGTACTTC. Translating gives CASSLYQTTSGGARSYEQYF.

Ten or more counts support this clonotype. The chain joins TRBV29-1 to TRBJ2-3; D unclear. The CDR3 totals 14 residues. Germline-derived CDR1 and CDR2 are SQVTM and ANQGSEA. The V gene lost 7 bases and the J gene lost 0 bases, with 14 bases spanning the gap. The CDR3: CSGYHGVSTDTQYF. The DNA for the CDR3 is TGCAGCGGTTACCACGGAGTCAGCACAGATACGCAGTATTTT.

This clonotype has just a few counts. The chain recombines TRBV29-1 with TRBJ2-5, with 11 bases matching TRBD2. The V and J ends lost 4 bases and 8 bases, in that order; junction bases with no gene match: 15. CDR1 is SQVTM and CDR2 is ANQGSEA in the germline V gene. This CDR3 has 16 amino acids. This chain's CDR3 is CSVVGGVSGGAGTQYF. DNA of the CDR3: TGCAGCGTTGTAGGCGGTGTTAGCGGGGGGGCTGGAACCCAGTACTTC.

This clonotype was seen repeatedly, ten times or more. The genes are TRBV29-1 and TRBJ1-2; D might be TRBD1 (6 bases). V lost 1 base and J lost 3, with 12 bases in between. The CDR3 runs to 14 residues. Germline V lookup: CDR1 SQVTM, CDR2 ANQGSEA. CDR3 nucleotides: TGCAGCGTTGAAGCGCCAGGGGAAGACTATGGCTACACCTTC. This sequence encodes CSVEAPGEDYGYTF.

This chain connects TRBV4-2 to TRBJ1-5, with a weak D call TRBD1 (5 bases). This CDR3 is 14 amino acids long. V lost 3 bases and J 5 bases, leaving 11 bases between the germline ends. Germline CDR1 and CDR2: LGHNA and YNFKEQ. Written as DNA, the CDR3 is TGTGCCAGCAGCCAGCGGGGCCCAGATCAGCCCCAGCATTTT. Translating gives CASSQRGPDQPQHF.

This clonotype was observed at least ten times. The chain carries TRBV30 and TRBJ2-7, with D possibly being TRBD2 (6 bases). The CDR3 is 14 residues long. Trimming stripped 0 bases from V and 4 bases from J, with 13 bases between. Germline values: CDR1 GTSNPN, CDR2 SVGIG (reference sequence). CDR3 in amino acids: CAWSVGSGVYEQYF. In DNA form, the CDR3 reads TGTGCCTGGAGTGTCGGTAGCGGAGTTTACGAGCAGTACTTC.

Regarding this clonotype: Being one base from a much bigger clone, this may be a read error. Since the CDR3 does not end with the conserved phenylalanine or tryptophan, this likely comes from a read error. The chain recombines TRBV6-6 with TRBJ2-5; 10 bases fit TRBD1. The V gene end was trimmed by 0 bases and the J gene end by 5 bases; junction bases not matched to a gene: 3. This CDR3 is 15 amino acids long. Germline CDR1 is MNHNY and CDR2 is SVGAGI (reference sequence). The CDR3 bases are TGTGCCAGCAGTTACTCCGGACAGGGGGGCGAGACCCAGTACCTC. Its translation is CASSYSGQGGETQYL.

A remark on this clonotype: A much larger clone sits a single nucleotide away, making a read error possible. The rearrangement joins TRBV20-1 to TRBJ1-1; perhaps TRBD1 as D (5 bases). Germline V CDR1 and CDR2: DFQATT, SNEGSKA (reference sequence). The CDR3 is 12 amino acids. The DNA for the CDR3 is TGCAGTGCCACCATGGGGCTCACTGCAGCTTTCTTT. Translating gives CSATMGLTAAFF.

In the case of this clonotype: The junction does not match germline at one end; this may be a read error. The rearrangement joins TRBV13 to TRBJ1-2; D is unresolved. Germline values: CDR1 PRHDT, CDR2 FYEKMQ (reference sequence). The CDR3 spans 16 residues. The CDR3 spells CASSLGLKDRVYSYTF. The CDR3 region has the DNA TGTGCCAGCAGCTTGGGCCTAAAGGACCGAGTCTATAGCTACACCTTC.

The chain employs TRBV10-3 and TRBJ2-7, with no clear D. The V end lost 4 bases, the J end lost 2 bases, and 12 bases lay between the germline ends. The CDR3 is made up of 14 amino acids. CDR1 and CDR2 (germline): ENHRY, SYGVKD. CDR3 amino acids: CAISAFSSTYEQYF. The CDR3 DNA reads TGTGCCATCAGTGCCTTTTCGAGCACCTACGAGCAGTACTTC.

In this sample, this clonotype turned up a few times. The V call is TRBV4-2, the J call TRBJ2-3, with D perhaps TRBD2 (6 bases). This CDR3 contains 15 residues. CDR1 LGHNA and CDR2 YNFKEQ come from the germline V gene. Trimming removed 1 base from V and 3 bases from J, with 11 bases in between. The CDR3 is CASSQGWRETDTQYF. The CDR3 DNA reads TGTGCCAGCAGCCAAGGATGGAGGGAAACAGATACGCAGTATTTT.

This clonotype was detected ten times or more. The chain carries TRBV14 and TRBJ2-3; D ambiguous. Trimming removed 0 bases at V and 2 bases at J, with 9 bases between. This CDR3 has 15 amino acids. Germline loops: CDR1 SGHDN, CDR2 FVKESK. Here the CDR3 reads CASSQDSGVTDTQYF. In DNA form, the CDR3 reads TGTGCCAGCAGCCAAGATAGTGGAGTCACAGATACGCAGTATTTT.

V gene TRBV7-6 combines with J gene TRBJ2-5; D possibly corresponds to TRBD1 (5 bases). The V end lost 0 bases, the J end lost 5 bases, and 10 bases lay between the germline ends. From germline, CDR1 is SGHVS and CDR2 FNYEAQ. This CDR3 has 14 amino acids. CDR3 protein: CASSLATGGETQYF. The CDR3 DNA reads as TGTGCCAGCAGCTTAGCAACAGGCGGTGAGACCCAGTACTTC.

At least ten counts were recorded for this clonotype. The chain carries TRBV5-1 and TRBJ2-3; tentative D call: TRBD2 (6 bases). Germline values: CDR1 SGHRS, CDR2 YFSETQ. This CDR3 is 16 amino acids long. Deletions cut 0 bases from V and 5 bases from J, with 16 bases between. The CDR3 region has the DNA TGCGCCAGCAGCTTGGCCGTATCGGGAGACGGAGATACGCAGTATTTT. Protein sequence: CASSLAVSGDGDTQYF.

Details on this clonotype: A much larger clonotype is one base distant, so this may be a read error. Without the conserved terminal phenylalanine or tryptophan, this CDR3 likely stems from a read error. The V and J genes are TRBV7-6 and TRBJ2-3; TRBD2 aligns across 14 bases. The V gene's germline CDR1 is SGHVS and CDR2 FNYEAQ. The CDR3 extends over 18 amino acids. The trim removed 4 bases at V and 1 base at J, leaving 7 bases unmatched. CDR3 protein: CASSSGTSGRLGTDTQYV. CDR3 DNA sequence: TGTGCCAGCAGCTCCGGGACTAGCGGGAGACTTGGCACAGATACGCAGTATGTT.

This clonotype was recorded at least ten times. The rearrangement links TRBV11-2 to TRBJ2-7; the D gene is possibly TRBD1 (5 bases). Per germline, CDR1 SGHAT and CDR2 FQNNGV. Trimming stripped 2 bases from V and 0 bases from J, with 11 bases between. The CDR3 runs 15 residues. CDR3 protein: CASSLNVRASYEQYF. DNA for the CDR3: TGTGCCAGCAGCTTAAATGTCAGGGCCTCCTACGAGCAGTACTTC.

Concerning this clonotype: A much bigger clone sits one base away, suggesting this may be a read error. This rearrangement joins TRBV7-2 to TRBJ2-7; TRBD1 is a possible D gene (5 bases). Germline CDR1 reads SGHTA; CDR2 reads FQGNSA. This CDR3 contains 14 residues. CDR3 loop: CASRLGVTVYEQYF. The DNA of the CDR3 is TGTGCCAGCAGATTAGGTGTGACAGTCTACGAGCAGTACTTC.

This clonotype was counted ten times or more. The rearrangement joins TRBV25-1 to TRBJ2-1, with D perhaps matching TRBD2 (6 bases). Germline CDR1 and CDR2: MGHDK and SYGVNS. This CDR3 comprises 14 residues. Trimming stripped 2 bases from V and 6 bases from J, with 11 bases between. The CDR3 sequence is CASSERERGNEQFF. The CDR3 bases are TGTGCCAGCAGTGAACGGGAGAGGGGCAATGAGCAGTTCTTC.

The genes are TRBV28 and TRBJ2-1; D might be TRBD2 (6 bases). The CDR3 is made up of 15 amino acids. Germline-derived CDR1 and CDR2 are MDHEN and SYDVKM. Trimming left V 4 bases short and J 0 bases short, with 10 bases between. CDR3 DNA sequence: TGTGCCAGCAGTTGGGGGAGGAACTCCTACAATGAGCAGTTCTTC. The encoded protein is CASSWGRNSYNEQFF.

A few counts support this clonotype. The J gene is TRBJ1-4, the V gene TRBV14; D gene unclear. V gave up 0 bases and J gave up 8 bases, with 19 bases separating them. The CDR3 extends over 17 amino acids. Germline V gene lookup returns CDR1 SGHDN and CDR2 FVKESK. This CDR3 reads CASSQETIGGNEEKLFF. The CDR3, as DNA: TGTGCCAGCAGCCAAGAAACAATCGGAGGGAATGAAGAAAAACTGTTTTTT.